The 20 T cell receptor beta chains in this list originate from one sample, sequenced in a study of control samples from healthy donors and cancer patients. Libraries were prepared by immunoSEQ multiplex PCR; TCRdb keeps only in-frame clonotypes and omits some of them. Counted here are under 150,000 clones, around nine tenths occurring once; the ten biggest clones make up over 6.5%. Sequenced sample: PBMCs. The receptor set was obtained from a man aged 50-60 years with head and neck cancer.

The chain is built from TRBV7-3 and TRBJ2-3; no reliable D call. The CDR3 has 17 amino acids. The V end lost 1 base, the J end lost 0 bases, and 14 bases lay between the germline ends. Germline V lookup: CDR1 SGHTA, CDR2 FQGTGA. The CDR3 is CASSLRALTTSTDTQYF. The CDR3 nucleotides read TGTGCCAGCAGCTTAAGAGCCTTAACCACTAGCACAGATACGCAGTATTTT.

J is TRBJ1-5 and V is TRBV19, with TRBD1 identical over 8 bases. The J segment lost 5 bases and the V segment lost 5 bases, leaving 2 bases of the junction unmatched. In germline, CDR1 is LNHDA, CDR2 SQIVND (reference sequence). This CDR3 spans 13 amino acids. The DNA for the CDR3 is TGTGCCAGTAGTCACAGGGGGGATCAGCCCCAGCATTTT. This gives the protein CASSHRGDQPQHF.

The table lists this clone with a few counts. V and J are TRBV5-1 and TRBJ2-3, with D possibly being TRBD1 (5 bases). The CDR3 spans 13 residues. CDR1 and CDR2 (germline): SGHRS, YFSETQ. Trimming left V 0 bases short and J 6 bases short, with 8 bases between. CDR3 in amino acids: CASSLGGPDTQYF. The CDR3 DNA reads TGCGCCAGCAGCTTGGGGGGCCCGGATACGCAGTATTTT.

The DNA for the CDR3 is TGTGCCTGGAGTTTTGCGGCGGACTATGGCTACACCTTC. Its translation: CAWSFAADYGYTF. This rearrangement joins TRBV30 to TRBJ1-2; no firm D call. Germline V gene sequence: CDR1 GTSNPN, CDR2 SVGIG (reference sequence). This CDR3 contains 13 residues. Trimming stripped 2 bases from V and 3 bases from J, with 10 bases between.

The rearrangement joins TRBV9 to TRBJ2-1; D unresolved. The CDR3 length is 13 residues. CDR1 is SGDLS, CDR2 YYNGEE, per germline. V lost 0 bases to trimming and J lost 9 bases, with 10 bases between them. CDR3 bases: TGTGCCAGCAGCGTAGTACCCTGGGGTGAGCAGTTCTTC. Translated: CASSVVPWGEQFF.

The rearrangement links TRBV4-2 to TRBJ2-7; D perhaps matches TRBD2 (6 bases). The V gene lost 0 bases and the J gene lost 0 bases, with 9 bases spanning the gap. Germline V gene lookup returns CDR1 LGHNA and CDR2 YNFKEQ. CDR3 length: 15 amino acids. CDR3 protein: CASSQDSGSSYEQYF. Here the CDR3 DNA reads TGTGCCAGCAGCCAAGATTCCGGGAGCTCCTACGAGCAGTACTTC.

This rearrangement joins TRBV7-9 to TRBJ2-1; tentative D call: TRBD1 (6 bases). From germline, CDR1 is SEHNR and CDR2 FQNEAQ (reference sequence). Trimming shortened V by 5 bases and J by 10 bases, and 12 bases separated the two germline ends. The CDR3 totals 12 residues. The DNA for the CDR3 is TGTGCCAGCAGCATACAGGGTGGGGAGCAGTTCTTC. Protein: CASSIQGGEQFF.

Notes on this clone: The same CDR3 arises from other DNA sequences in this sample as well. This chain joins TRBV5-4 and TRBJ2-5, with TRBD1 as a possible D gene (6 bases). The V gene's germline CDR1 is SGHNT and CDR2 YYREEE (reference sequence). CDR3 length equals 13 residues. V dropped 1 base and J dropped 5 bases, with 9 bases sitting between them. Here the CDR3 reads CASSLPGEETQYF. The DNA for the CDR3 is TGTGCCAGCAGCTTGCCAGGGGAGGAGACCCAGTACTTC.

This chain uses TRBV11-3 with TRBJ2-6; D uncertain. The germline V gene encodes CDR1 SGHNT and CDR2 YENEEA. Trimming took off 1 base at V and 3 bases at J, with 4 bases between the two ends. The CDR3 totals 14 residues. The CDR3 here is CASSLGSGANVLTF. CDR3 DNA: TGTGCCAGCAGCTTAGGCAGTGGGGCCAACGTCCTGACTTTC.

The chain combines TRBV9 with TRBJ2-7, with 9 bases matching TRBD1. CDR1 and CDR2 (germline): SGDLS, YYNGEE. The CDR3 is 16 residues long. The V gene end was trimmed by 0 bases and the J gene end by 5 bases; junction bases not matched to a gene: 9. For the CDR3, the DNA is TGTGCCAGCAGCGTAGGTTGGGACAGGGCATCGCACGAGCAGTACTTC. This translates into CASSVGWDRASHEQYF.

The V and J genes are TRBV30 and TRBJ2-3; unclear D gene. CDR1 and CDR2 from the germline V gene are GTSNPN and SVGIG (reference sequence). The CDR3 spans 13 residues. The V and J ends lost 0 bases and 5 bases respectively, with 9 bases between them. CDR3 region: CAWSVRERDTQYF. The CDR3 DNA sequence: TGTGCCTGGAGTGTAAGGGAAAGAGATACGCAGTATTTT. Full variable domain (rest looked up from reference TRBV30 and TRBJ2-3): SQTIHQWPATLVQPVGSPLSLECTVEGTSNPNLYWYRQAAGRGLQLLFYSVGIGQISSEVPQNLSASRPQDRQFILSSKKLLLSDSGFYLCAWSVRERDTQYFGPGTRLTVL.

To note about this clone: Within the sample, other DNA sequences also encode this same CDR3. The rearrangement uses TRBV11-2 and TRBJ2-1; possible D gene TRBD1, 5 bases. The CDR3 spans 13 residues. The germline V and J ends were trimmed by 1 base and 5 bases, with 6 bases remaining between them. Germline-derived CDR1 and CDR2 are SGHAT and FQNNGV. CDR3 sequence: CASSLGQNNEQFF. CDR3 sequence (DNA): TGTGCCAGCAGCTTAGGACAGAACAATGAGCAGTTCTTC.

The chain is built from TRBV10-1 and TRBJ2-2; the D is unclear. V was cut by 4 bases and J by 4 bases, with 4 bases left in between. CDR1 is WNHNN and CDR2 is SYGVQD in the germline V gene (reference sequence). The CDR3 covers 12 residues. The chain's CDR3 is CASSVGTGELFF. CDR3 nucleotide sequence: TGCGCCAGCAGTGTTGGCACCGGGGAGCTGTTTTTT.

This clone was recorded once. V usage is TRBV3-1 (or the pseudogene TRBV3-2) and J usage is TRBJ1-1; D unclear. V lost 0 bases and J lost 11, with 13 bases in between. Germline V CDR1 and CDR2: LGHDT, YNNKEL (reference sequence). The CDR3 is 13 amino acids. This CDR3 reads CASSQDSGSGAFF. The CDR3, as DNA: TGTGCCAGCAGCCAAGACTCAGGTAGTGGGGCTTTCTTT.

The chain recombines TRBV27 with TRBJ1-6; D gene ambiguous. Per the germline V gene, CDR1 is MNHEY and CDR2 is SMNVEV (reference sequence). V lost 4 bases, J lost 9 bases, and 7 bases lay in between. The CDR3 consists of 12 residues. The CDR3 nucleotides read TGTGCCAGCAGTTCGTGGAGTTCACCCCTCCACTTT. Translation gives CASSSWSSPLHF.

There are a few counts of this clone. The chain has TRBV18 and TRBJ1-2; no clear D. The CDR3 sequence is 13 residues long. Germline CDR1 reads KGHSH; CDR2 reads LQKENI. V lost 4 bases and J lost 2, with 8 bases in between. The chain's CDR3 is CASSLPENYGYTF. In DNA, the CDR3 is TGTGCCAGCTCACTACCAGAGAACTATGGCTACACCTTC.

The V call is TRBV5-1, the J call TRBJ2-1; TRBD1 aligns across 7 bases. The germline CDR1 and CDR2 sequences are SGHRS and YFSETQ. This CDR3 spans 14 amino acids. V lost 4 bases, J lost 5 bases, and 6 bases stayed unmatched. CDR3 region: CASSTWTGHNEQFF. For the CDR3, the DNA is TGCGCCAGCAGCACCTGGACAGGACACAATGAGCAGTTCTTC.

This chain connects TRBV28 to TRBJ2-1; 7 bases are a match to TRBD2. Germline assignment: CDR1 MDHEN and CDR2 SYDVKM. CDR3 length equals 14 residues. V lost 2 bases, J lost 7 bases, and 5 bases stayed unmatched. CDR3 nucleotide sequence: TGTGCCAGCAGTTTAGGCCAGGGAGGGAATGAGCAGTTCTTC. It specifies CASSLGQGGNEQFF.

This chain joins TRBV18 and TRBJ2-3, with unresolved D. CDR3 size: 15 residues. Germline CDR1 and CDR2: KGHSH and LQKENI. Trimming pared 0 bases from V and 4 bases from J, leaving 11 bases between. For the CDR3, the DNA is TGTGCCAGCTCACCACCGCAGCATATGGCAGATACGCAGTATTTT. Translation gives CASSPPQHMADTQYF. Variable domain in full (rest from reference TRBV18 and TRBJ2-3): NAGVMQNPRHLVRRRGQEARLRCSPMKGHSHVYWYRQLPEEGLKFMVYLQKENIIDESGMPKERFSAEFPKEGPSILRIQQVVRGDSAAYFCASSPPQHMADTQYFGPGTRLTVL.

The chain couples TRBV5-1 to TRBJ2-1; TRBD1 matches at 12 bases. The V gene end was trimmed by 1 base and the J gene end by 8 bases; junction bases not matched to a gene: 10. Looked up from germline, CDR1 is SGHRS and CDR2 is YFSETQ. CDR3 size: 17 residues. CDR3 coding DNA: TGCGCCAGCAGCTTGTTGATGGGAGGGACAGGGGGCGATGAGCAGTTCTTC. Translation: CASSLLMGGTGGDEQFF.